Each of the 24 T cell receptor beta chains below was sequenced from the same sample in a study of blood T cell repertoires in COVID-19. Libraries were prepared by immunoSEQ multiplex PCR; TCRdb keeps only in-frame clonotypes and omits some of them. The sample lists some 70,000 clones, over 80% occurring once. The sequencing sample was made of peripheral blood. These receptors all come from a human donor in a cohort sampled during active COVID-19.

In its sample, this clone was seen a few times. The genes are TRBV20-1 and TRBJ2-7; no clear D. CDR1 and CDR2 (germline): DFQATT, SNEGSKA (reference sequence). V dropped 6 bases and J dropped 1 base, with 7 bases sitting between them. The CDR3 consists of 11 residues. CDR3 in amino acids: CSATQSYEQYF. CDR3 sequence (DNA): TGCAGTGCAACACAGTCCTACGAGCAGTACTTC.

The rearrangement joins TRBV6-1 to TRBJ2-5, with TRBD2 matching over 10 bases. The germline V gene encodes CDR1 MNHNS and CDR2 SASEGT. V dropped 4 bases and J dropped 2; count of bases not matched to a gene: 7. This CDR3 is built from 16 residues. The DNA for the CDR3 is TGTGCCAGCAGTGGAGCGGGGGGGGTTATTCAAGAGACCCAGTACTTC. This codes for CASSGAGGVIQETQYF.

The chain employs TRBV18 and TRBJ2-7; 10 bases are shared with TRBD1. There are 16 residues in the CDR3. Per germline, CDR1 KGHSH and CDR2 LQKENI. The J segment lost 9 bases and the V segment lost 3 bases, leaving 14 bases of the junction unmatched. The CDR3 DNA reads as TGTGCCAGCTCACCCAATTGGGGGACAGGGGTCGTCCGGCAGTACTTC. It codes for CASSPNWGTGVVRQYF.

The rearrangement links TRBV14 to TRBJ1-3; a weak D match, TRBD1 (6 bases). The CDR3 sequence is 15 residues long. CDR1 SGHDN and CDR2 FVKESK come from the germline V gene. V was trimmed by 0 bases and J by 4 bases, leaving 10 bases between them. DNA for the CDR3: TGTGCCAGCAGCCAAGACAGGGGATCAGGAAACACCATATATTTT. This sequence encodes CASSQDRGSGNTIYF. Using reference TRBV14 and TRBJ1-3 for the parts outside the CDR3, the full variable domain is EAGVTQFPSHSVIEKGQTVTLRCDPISGHDNLYWYRRVMGKEIKFLLHFVKESKQDESGMPNNRFLAERTGGTYSTLKVQPAELEDSGVYFCASSQDRGSGNTIYFGEGSWLTVV.

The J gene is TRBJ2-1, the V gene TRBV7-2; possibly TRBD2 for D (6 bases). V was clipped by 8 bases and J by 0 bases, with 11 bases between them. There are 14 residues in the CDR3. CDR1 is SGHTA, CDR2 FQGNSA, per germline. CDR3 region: CASGTYYSYNEQFF. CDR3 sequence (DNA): TGTGCCAGCGGGACTTATTACTCCTACAATGAGCAGTTCTTC.

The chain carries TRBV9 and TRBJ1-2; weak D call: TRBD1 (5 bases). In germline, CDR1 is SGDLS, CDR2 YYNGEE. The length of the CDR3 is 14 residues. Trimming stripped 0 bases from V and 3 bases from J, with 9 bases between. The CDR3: CASSVGQHDYGYTF. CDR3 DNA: TGTGCCAGCAGCGTAGGACAGCACGACTATGGCTACACCTTC.

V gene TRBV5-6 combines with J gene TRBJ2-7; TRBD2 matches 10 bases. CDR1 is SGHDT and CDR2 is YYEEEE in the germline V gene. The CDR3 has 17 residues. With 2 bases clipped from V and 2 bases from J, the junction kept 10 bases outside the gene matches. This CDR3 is CASSFSLALAGPYEQYF. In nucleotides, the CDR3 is TGTGCCAGCAGCTTTAGTCTTGCACTAGCGGGACCCTACGAGCAGTACTTC.

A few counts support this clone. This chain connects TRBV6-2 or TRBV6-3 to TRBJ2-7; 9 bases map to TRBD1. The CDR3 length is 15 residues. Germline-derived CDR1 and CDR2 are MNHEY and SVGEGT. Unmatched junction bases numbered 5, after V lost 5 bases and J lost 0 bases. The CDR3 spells CASSTGTGPSYEQYF. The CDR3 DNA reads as TGTGCCAGCAGTACCGGGACAGGGCCCTCCTACGAGCAGTACTTC.

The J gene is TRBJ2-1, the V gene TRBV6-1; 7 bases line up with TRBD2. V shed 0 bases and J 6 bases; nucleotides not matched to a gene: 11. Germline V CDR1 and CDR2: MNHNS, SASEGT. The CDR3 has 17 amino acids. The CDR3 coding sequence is TGTGCCAGCAGTGAAGCGTGGGGCGGGAGTTCGCGCAATGAGCAGTTCTTC. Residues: CASSEAWGGSSRNEQFF.

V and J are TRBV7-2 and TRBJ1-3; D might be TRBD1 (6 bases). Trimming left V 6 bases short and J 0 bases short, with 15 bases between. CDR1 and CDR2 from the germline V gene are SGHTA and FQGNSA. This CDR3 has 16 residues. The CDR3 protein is CASRPRGGGSGNTIYF. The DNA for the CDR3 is TGTGCCAGCAGACCGAGAGGGGGGGGCTCTGGAAACACCATATATTTT.

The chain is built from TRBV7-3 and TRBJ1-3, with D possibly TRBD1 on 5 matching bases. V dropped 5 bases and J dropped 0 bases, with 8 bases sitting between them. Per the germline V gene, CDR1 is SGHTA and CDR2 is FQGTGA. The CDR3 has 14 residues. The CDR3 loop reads CASSIQGSGNTIYF. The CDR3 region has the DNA TGTGCCAGCAGCATTCAGGGCTCTGGAAACACCATATATTTT.

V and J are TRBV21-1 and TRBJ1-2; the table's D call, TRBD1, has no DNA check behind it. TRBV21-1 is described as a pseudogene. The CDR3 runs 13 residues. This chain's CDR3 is CASRTTGAYGYTF. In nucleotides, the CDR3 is TGTGCCAGCAGGACGACAGGGGCCTATGGCTACACCTTC.

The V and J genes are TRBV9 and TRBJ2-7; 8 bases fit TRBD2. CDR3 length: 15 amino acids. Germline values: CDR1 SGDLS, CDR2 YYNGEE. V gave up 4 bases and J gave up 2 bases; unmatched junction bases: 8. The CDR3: CASSPGAGAPYEQYF. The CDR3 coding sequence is TGTGCCAGCAGCCCGGGAGCGGGAGCCCCCTACGAGCAGTACTTC.

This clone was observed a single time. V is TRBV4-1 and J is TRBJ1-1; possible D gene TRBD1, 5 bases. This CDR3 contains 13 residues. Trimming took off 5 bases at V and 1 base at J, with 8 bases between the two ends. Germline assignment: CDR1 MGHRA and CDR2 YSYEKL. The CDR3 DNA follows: TGCGCCAGCAGCAGCCAGGGGAACACTGAAGCTTTCTTT. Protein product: CASSSQGNTEAFF.

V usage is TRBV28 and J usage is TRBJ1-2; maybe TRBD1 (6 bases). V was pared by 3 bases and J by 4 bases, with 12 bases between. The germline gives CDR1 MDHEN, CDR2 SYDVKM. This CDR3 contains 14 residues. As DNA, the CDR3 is TGTGCCAGCAGTTTCCGACAGGACGGCTATGGCTACACCTTC. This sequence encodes CASSFRQDGYGYTF.

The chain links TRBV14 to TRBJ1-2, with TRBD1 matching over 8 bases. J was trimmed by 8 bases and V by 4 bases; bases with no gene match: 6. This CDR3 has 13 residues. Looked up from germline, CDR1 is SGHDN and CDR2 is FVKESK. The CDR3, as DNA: TGTGCCAGCAGCCGGGAGACAGGGGTCGGCTACACCTTC. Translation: CASSRETGVGYTF.

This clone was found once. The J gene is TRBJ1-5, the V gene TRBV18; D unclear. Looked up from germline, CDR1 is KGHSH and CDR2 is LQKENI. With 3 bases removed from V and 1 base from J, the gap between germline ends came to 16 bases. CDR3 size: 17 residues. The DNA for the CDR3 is TGTGCCAGCTCACCTTCAGGAGGTTTGTGGAGCAATCAGCCCCAGCATTTT. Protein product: CASSPSGGLWSNQPQHF.

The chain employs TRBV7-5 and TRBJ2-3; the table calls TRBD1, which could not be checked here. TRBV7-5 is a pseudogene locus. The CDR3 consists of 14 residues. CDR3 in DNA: TGTGCCAGAAGCTTGGACAGGGTCTCAGATACGCAGTATTTT. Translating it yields CARSLDRVSDTQYF.

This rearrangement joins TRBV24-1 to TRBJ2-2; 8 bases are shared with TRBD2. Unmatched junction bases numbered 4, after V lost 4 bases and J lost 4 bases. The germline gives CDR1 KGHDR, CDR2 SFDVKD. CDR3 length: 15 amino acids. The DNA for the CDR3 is TGTGCCACCAGTGACAGCGGGAGACCCACCGGGGAGCTGTTTTTT. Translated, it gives CATSDSGRPTGELFF.

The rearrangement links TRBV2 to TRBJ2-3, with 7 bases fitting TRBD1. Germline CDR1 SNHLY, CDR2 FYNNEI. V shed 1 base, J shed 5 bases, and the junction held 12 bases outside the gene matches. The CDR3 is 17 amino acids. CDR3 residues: CASSEESGRGRRDTQYF. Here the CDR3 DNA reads TGTGCCAGCAGTGAAGAGTCAGGAAGGGGGCGGAGAGATACGCAGTATTTT. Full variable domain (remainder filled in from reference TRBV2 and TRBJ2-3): EPEVTQTPSHQVTQMGQEVILRCVPISNHLYFYWYRQILGQKVEFLVSFYNNEISEKSEIFDDQFSVERPDGSNFTLKIRSTKLEDSAMYFCASSEESGRGRRDTQYFGPGTRLTVL.

CDR3 in DNA: TGTGCCAGCAGCGTAGGAGGGACTAGCGGGAGGAATGAGCAGTTCTTC. This translates into CASSVGGTSGRNEQFF. The V and J genes are TRBV9 and TRBJ2-1; 15 bases map to TRBD2. V was pared by 0 bases and J by 7 bases, with 2 bases of the junction left unmatched. Germline values: CDR1 SGDLS, CDR2 YYNGEE. This CDR3 is 16 amino acids long. Based on the CDR3 plus reference TRBV9 and TRBJ2-1, the full variable domain is DSGVTQTPKHLITATGQRVTLRCSPRSGDLSVYWYQQSLDQGLQFLIQYYNGEERAKGNILERFSAQQFPDLHSELNLSSLELGDSALYFCASSVGGTSGRNEQFFGPGTRLTVL.

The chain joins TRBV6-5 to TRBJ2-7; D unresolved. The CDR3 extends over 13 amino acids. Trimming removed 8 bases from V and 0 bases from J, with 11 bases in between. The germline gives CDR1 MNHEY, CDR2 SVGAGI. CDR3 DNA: TGTGCCAGCCGCTCGTTGAGCTCCTACGAGCAGTACTTC. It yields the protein CASRSLSSYEQYF.

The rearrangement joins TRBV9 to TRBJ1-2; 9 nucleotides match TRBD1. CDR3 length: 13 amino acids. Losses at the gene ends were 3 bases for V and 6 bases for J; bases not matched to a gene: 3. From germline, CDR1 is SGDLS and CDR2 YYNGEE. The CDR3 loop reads CASSAGQGNGYTF. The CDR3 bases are TGTGCCAGCAGCGCGGGACAGGGAAATGGCTACACCTTC.

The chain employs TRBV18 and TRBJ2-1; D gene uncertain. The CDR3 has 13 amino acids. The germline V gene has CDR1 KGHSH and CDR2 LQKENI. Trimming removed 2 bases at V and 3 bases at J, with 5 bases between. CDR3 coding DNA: TGTGCCAGCTCACCAACAGACTACAATGAGCAGTTCTTC. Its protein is CASSPTDYNEQFF.